A selection of T cell receptor beta chains follows, all from one sample in a study of blood T cell repertoires in COVID-19. The assay was immunoSEQ multiplex PCR, and TCRdb's table has in-frame clones only and misses some. This table has around 53,000 clones, more than 85% appearing once. Sequenced sample: peripheral blood. Receptor source: a human donor in a cohort sampled during active COVID-19. CDR3s include the opening cysteine and the closing phenylalanine or tryptophan.

J	V	CDR3
TRBJ2-1	TRBV5-1	CASRLSGDSYNEQFF
TRBJ2-5	TRBV11-2	CASSRWGAGGETQYF
TRBJ2-1	TRBV4-1	CASSQEGADRVRYNEQFF
TRBJ2-5	TRBV30	CAWSVGRRETQYF
TRBJ2-3	TRBV10-3	CAISESDRDTQYF
TRBJ2-1	TRBV5-1	CASSLAPGTGAYNEQFF
TRBJ2-7	TRBV6-6	CASSYSTPTYEQYF
TRBJ2-1	TRBV7-3	CASSRPGDEQFF
TRBJ2-2	TRBV5-5	CASSAGLATGELFF
TRBJ2-3	TRBV11-2	CASSQLLITDTQYF
TRBJ2-1	TRBV29-1	CSVEDFPGGSYNEQFF
TRBJ2-2	TRBV12-3/TRBV12-4	CASSLQVGELFF
TRBJ2-7	TRBV6-6	CASSYSSLTSYEQYF
TRBJ1-1	TRBV24-1	CAPRTFTDTEAFF
TRBJ1-1	TRBV12-3/TRBV12-4	CASSRLGGTEAFF
TRBJ2-1	TRBV27	CASGTSGIVEQFF